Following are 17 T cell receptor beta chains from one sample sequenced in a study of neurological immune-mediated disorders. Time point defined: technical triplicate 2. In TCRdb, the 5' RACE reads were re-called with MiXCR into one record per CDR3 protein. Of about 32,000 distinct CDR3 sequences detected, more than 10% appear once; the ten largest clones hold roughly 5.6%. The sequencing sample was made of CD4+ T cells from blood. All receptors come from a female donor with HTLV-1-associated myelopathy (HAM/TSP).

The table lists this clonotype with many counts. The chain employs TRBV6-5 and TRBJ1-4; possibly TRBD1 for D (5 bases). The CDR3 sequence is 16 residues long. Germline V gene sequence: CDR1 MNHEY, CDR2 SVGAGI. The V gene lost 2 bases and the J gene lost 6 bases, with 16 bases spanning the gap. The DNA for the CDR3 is TGTGCCAGCAGTTACCCCTACAGGCCGGAGGATGAAAAACTGTTTTTT. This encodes CASSYPYRPEDEKLFF.

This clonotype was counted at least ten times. The CDR3 region has the DNA TGTGCCAGCAGCTTAGGGGGGGGGACTCAGCCCCAGCATTTT. It is translated as CASSLGGGTQPQHF. The chain carries TRBV7-2 and TRBJ1-5; D possibly corresponds to TRBD1 (5 bases). CDR3 size: 14 residues. Trimming shortened V by 1 base and J by 6 bases, and 10 bases separated the two germline ends. CDR1 and CDR2 (germline): SGHTA, FQGNSA.

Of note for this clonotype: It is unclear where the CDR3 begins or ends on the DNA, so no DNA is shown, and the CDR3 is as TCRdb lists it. The CDR3 is CASSILYQETQYFGPDTQYF. The chain has TRBV6-1 and TRBJ2-3. The CDR3 extends over 20 residues, inclusive of both ends. Germline CDR1 is MNHNS and CDR2 is SASEGT.

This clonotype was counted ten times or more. The CDR3 DNA sequence: TGCGCCAGCAGCTCGACAGGGGAAGGCACAGATACGCAGTATTTT. Amino acids: CASSSTGEGTDTQYF. The V gene is TRBV5-1, the J gene TRBJ2-3; 8 bases are a match to TRBD1. From germline, CDR1 is SGHRS and CDR2 YFSETQ. The junction had 4 bases not matched to a gene; V was cut back by 3 bases and J by 1 base. The CDR3 runs 15 residues.

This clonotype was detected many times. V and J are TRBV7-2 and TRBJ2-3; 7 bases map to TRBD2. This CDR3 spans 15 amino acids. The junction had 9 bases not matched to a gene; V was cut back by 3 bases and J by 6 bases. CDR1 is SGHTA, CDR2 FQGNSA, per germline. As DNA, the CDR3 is TGTGCCAGCAGCTTGGGGGGGGACGCCGGGGATACGCAGTATTTT. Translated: CASSLGGDAGDTQYF. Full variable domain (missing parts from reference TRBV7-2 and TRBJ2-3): GAGVSQSPSNKVTEKGKDVELRCDPISGHTALYWYRQSLGQGLEFLIYFQGNSAPDKSGLPSDRFSAERTGGSVSTLTIQRTQQEDSAVYLCASSLGGDAGDTQYFGPGTRLTVL.

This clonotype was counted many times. The CDR3 DNA sequence: TGTGCCAGCAGCTTAGCGACTGGATTGGGAGGTCTAAACTCTGGAAACACCATATATTTT. It yields the protein CASSLATGLGGLNSGNTIYF. J is TRBJ1-3 and V is TRBV7-9; the D is unclear. The CDR3 consists of 20 residues. Germline CDR1 reads SEHNR; CDR2 reads FQNEAQ (reference sequence). Trimming removed 0 bases from V and 0 bases from J, with 21 bases in between. Together with reference TRBV7-9 and TRBJ1-3, the CDR3 gives the full variable domain: DTGVSQNPRHKITKRGQNVTFRCDPISEHNRLYWYRQTLGQGPEFLTYFQNEAQLEKSRLLSDRFSAERPKGSFSTLEIQRTEQGDSAMYLCASSLATGLGGLNSGNTIYFGEGSWLTVV.

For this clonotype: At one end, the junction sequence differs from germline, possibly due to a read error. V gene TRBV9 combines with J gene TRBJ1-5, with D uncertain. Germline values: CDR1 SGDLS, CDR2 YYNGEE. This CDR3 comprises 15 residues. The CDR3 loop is CANSVTVGEDQPQHF. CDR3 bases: TGTGCCAACAGCGTAACAGTGGGAGAGGATCAGCCCCAGCATTTT.

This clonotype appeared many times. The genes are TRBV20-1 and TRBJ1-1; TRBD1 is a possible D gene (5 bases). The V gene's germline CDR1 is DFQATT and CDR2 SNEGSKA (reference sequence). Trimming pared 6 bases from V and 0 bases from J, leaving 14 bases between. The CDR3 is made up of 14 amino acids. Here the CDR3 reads CSAPRGALNTEAFF. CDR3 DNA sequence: TGCAGTGCACCGCGAGGGGCCCTGAACACTGAAGCTTTCTTT.

The CDR3 coding sequence is TGTGCCAGCTCACGCGACAGGACCGGAGAGACCCAGTACTTC. Its protein is CASSRDRTGETQYF. This chain connects TRBV18 to TRBJ2-5; D perhaps matches TRBD1 (6 bases). Germline CDR1 and CDR2: KGHSH and LQKENI. The V end lost 4 bases, the J end lost 4 bases, and 13 bases lay between the germline ends. This CDR3 contains 14 residues.

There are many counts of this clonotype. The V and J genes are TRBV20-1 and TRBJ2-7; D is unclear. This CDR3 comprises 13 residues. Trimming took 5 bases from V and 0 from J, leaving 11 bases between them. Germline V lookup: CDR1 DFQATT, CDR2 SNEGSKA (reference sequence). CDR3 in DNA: TGCAGTGCTTTAACACCGAGCTCCTACGAGCAGTACTTC. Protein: CSALTPSSYEQYF.

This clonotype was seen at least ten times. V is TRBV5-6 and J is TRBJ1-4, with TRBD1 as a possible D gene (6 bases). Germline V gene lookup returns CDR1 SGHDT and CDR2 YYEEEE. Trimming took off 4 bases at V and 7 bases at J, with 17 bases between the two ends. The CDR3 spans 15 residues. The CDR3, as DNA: TGTGCCAGCAGCGGACAGAGGGTGGCTAGTGAAAAACTGTTTTTT. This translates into CASSGQRVASEKLFF.

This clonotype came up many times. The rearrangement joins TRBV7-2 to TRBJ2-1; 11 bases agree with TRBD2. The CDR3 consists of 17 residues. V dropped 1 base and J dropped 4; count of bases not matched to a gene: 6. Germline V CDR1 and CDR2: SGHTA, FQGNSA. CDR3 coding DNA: TGTGCCAGCAGCTTAGTCTTGGCTAGCGGGAGGTACAATGAGCAGTTCTTC. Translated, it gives CASSLVLASGRYNEQFF.

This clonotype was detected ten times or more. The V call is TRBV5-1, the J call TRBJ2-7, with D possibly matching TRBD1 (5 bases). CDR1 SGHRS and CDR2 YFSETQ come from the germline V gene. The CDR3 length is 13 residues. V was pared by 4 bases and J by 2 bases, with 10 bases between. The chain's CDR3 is CASSIDSTYEQYF. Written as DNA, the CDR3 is TGCGCCAGCAGCATAGACAGTACCTACGAGCAGTACTTC.

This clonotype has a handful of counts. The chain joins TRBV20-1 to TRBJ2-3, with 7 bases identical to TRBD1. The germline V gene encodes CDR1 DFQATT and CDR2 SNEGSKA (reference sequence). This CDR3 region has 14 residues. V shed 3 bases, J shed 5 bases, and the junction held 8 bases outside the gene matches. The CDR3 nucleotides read TGCAGTGCTAGTGGAGAGGGGGCGGGAGATACGCAGTATTTT. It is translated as CSASGEGAGDTQYF.

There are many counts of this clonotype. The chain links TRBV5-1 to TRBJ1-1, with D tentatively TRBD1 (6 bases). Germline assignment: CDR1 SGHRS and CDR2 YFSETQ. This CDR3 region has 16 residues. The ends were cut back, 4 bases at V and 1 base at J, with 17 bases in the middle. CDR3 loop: CASSQGRGQANTEAFF. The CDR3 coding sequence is TGCGCCAGCAGCCAAGGGAGGGGACAAGCGAACACTGAAGCTTTCTTT.

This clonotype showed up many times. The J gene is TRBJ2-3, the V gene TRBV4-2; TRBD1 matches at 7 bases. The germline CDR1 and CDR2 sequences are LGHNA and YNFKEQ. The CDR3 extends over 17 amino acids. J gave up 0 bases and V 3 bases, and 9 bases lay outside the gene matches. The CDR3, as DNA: TGTGCCAGCAGCCAGTCAGGGACAGCTAGTAGCACAGATACGCAGTATTTT. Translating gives CASSQSGTASSTDTQYF.

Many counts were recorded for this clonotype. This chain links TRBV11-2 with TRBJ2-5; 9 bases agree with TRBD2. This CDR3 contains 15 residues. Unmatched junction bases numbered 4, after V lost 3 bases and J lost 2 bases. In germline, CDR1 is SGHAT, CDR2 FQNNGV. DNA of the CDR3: TGTGCCAGCAGCTTTAGCGGGGGAGGACAAGAGACCCAGTACTTC. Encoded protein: CASSFSGGGQETQYF.